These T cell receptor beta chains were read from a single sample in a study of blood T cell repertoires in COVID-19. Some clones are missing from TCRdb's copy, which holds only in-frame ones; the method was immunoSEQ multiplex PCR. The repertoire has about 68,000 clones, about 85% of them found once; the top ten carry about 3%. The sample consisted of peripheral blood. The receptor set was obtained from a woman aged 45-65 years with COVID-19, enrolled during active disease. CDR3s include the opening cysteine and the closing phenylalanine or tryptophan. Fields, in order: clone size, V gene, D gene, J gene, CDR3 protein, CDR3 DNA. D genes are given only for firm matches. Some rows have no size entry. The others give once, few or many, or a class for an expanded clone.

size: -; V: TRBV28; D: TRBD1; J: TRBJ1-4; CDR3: CASRRQGALNEKLFF; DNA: TGTGCCAGCAGGCGACAGGGGGCATTAAATGAAAAACTGTTTTTT
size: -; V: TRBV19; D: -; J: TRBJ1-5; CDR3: CASSTRGAGGQPQHF; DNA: TGTGCCAGTAGTACCCGGGGGGCGGGGGGCCAGCCCCAGCATTTT
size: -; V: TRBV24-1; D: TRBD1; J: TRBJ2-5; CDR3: CATSDSQGARRETQYF; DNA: TGTGCCACCAGTGACAGCCAGGGGGCTAGAAGAGAGACCCAGTACTTC
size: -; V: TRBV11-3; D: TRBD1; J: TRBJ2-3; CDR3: CASSLGTGRDTQYF; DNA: TGTGCCAGCAGCTTAGGGACAGGGAGAGATACGCAGTATTTT
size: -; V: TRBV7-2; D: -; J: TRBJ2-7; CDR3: CARPAGRAHYEQYF; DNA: TGTGCCAGGCCGGCGGGGCGGGCGCACTACGAGCAGTACTTC
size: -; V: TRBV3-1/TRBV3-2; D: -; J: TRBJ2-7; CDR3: CASSQGTTPVGF; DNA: TGTGCCAGCAGCCAGGGGACAACCCCAGTGGGCTTC
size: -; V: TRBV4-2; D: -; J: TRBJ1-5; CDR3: CASSQDRRQEGQPQHF; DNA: TGTGCCAGCAGCCAAGATCGGAGGCAGGAGGGGCAGCCCCAGCATTTT
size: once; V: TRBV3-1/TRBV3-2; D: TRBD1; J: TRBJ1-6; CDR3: CASRFQWRGHSPLHF; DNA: TGTGCCAGCAGGTTTCAATGGAGGGGGCACTCACCCCTCCACTTT
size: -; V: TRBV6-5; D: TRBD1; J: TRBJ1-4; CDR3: CASSYRGKEEKLFF; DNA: TGTGCCAGCAGCTACAGGGGGAAGGAGGAAAAACTGTTTTTT
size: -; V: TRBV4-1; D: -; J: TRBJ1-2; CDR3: CASSPHGRAGLDGYTF; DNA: TGCGCCAGCAGCCCCCATGGGAGGGCAGGTTTGGATGGCTACACCTTC
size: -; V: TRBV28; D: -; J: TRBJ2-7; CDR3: CASSGSRGSYEQYF; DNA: TGTGCCAGCAGTGGCTCGCGGGGCTCCTACGAGCAGTACTTC
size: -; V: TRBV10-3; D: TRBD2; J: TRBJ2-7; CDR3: CAIRRGEPTYEQYF; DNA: TGTGCCATCAGGCGGGGGGAACCGACCTACGAGCAGTACTTC
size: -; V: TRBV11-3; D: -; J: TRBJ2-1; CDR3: CASSLGEEGNEQFF; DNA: TGTGCCAGCAGCTTAGGCGAGGAGGGCAATGAGCAGTTCTTC
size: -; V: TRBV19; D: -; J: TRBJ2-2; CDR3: CASIYRSGTSNTGELFF; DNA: TGTGCCAGTATTTATAGATCGGGGACTTCGAACACCGGGGAGCTGTTTTTT
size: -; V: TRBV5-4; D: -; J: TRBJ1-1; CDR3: CASSLTAGYTEAFF; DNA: TGTGCCAGCAGCTTGACGGCGGGTTATACTGAAGCTTTCTTT
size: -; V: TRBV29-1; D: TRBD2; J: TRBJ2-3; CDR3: CSVERLSGTVSNTQYF; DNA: TGCAGCGTTGAACGCCTTAGCGGGACTGTTTCAAATACGCAGTATTTT
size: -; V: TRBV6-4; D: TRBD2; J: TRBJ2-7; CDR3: CASSASGGPYEQYF; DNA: TGTGCCAGCAGCGCCAGCGGGGGGCCCTACGAGCAGTACTTC
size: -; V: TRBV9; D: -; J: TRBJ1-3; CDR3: CASSVEVDFNSGNTIYF; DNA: TGTGCCAGCAGCGTAGAGGTGGACTTTAACTCTGGAAACACCATATATTTT
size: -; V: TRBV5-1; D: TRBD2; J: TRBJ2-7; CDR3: CASSSGLGSYEQYF; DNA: TGCGCCAGCAGCTCGGGACTAGGTTCGTACGAGCAGTACTTC
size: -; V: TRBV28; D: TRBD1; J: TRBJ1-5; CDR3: CASSRTGPNQPQHF; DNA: TGTGCCAGCAGTAGGACAGGACCCAATCAGCCCCAGCATTTT
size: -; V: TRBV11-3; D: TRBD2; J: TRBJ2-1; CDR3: CASSAQRGYNEQFF; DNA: TGTGCCAGCAGCGCCCAGCGGGGGTACAATGAGCAGTTCTTC
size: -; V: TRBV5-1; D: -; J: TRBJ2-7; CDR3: CASSRWQGVEQYF; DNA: TGCGCCAGCAGCAGATGGCAGGGCGTTGAGCAGTACTTC
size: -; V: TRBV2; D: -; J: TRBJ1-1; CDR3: CASSLTESTEAFF; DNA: TGTGCCAGCAGCCTGACAGAGTCCACTGAAGCTTTCTTT
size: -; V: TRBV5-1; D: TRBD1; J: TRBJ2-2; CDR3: CASSSEGAANTGELFF; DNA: TGCGCCAGCAGCTCCGAGGGGGCTGCGAACACCGGGGAGCTGTTTTTT
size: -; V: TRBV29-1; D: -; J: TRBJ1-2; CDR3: CSVHGQRRGYTF; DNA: TGCAGCGTCCACGGACAGCGTCGCGGCTACACCTTC
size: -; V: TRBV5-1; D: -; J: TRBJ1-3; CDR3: CASSSHRDTVASGNTIYF; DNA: TGCGCCAGCAGCTCACACCGGGACACGGTAGCCTCTGGAAACACCATATATTTT
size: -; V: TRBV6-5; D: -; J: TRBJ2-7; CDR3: CASSYSKIAFSYEQYF; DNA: TGTGCCAGCAGTTACTCGAAAATAGCGTTCTCCTACGAGCAGTACTTC
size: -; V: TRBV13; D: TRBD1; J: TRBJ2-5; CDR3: CASSTRDRSQETQYF; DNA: TGTGCCAGCAGCACCCGGGACAGATCCCAGGAGACCCAGTACTTC
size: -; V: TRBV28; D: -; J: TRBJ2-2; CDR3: CASSTLGGLGTGELFF; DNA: TGTGCCAGCAGTACCCTCGGAGGGCTGGGGACCGGGGAGCTGTTTTTT
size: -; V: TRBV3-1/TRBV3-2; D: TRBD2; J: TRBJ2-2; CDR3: CASSQRLAGITGELFF; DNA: TGTGCCAGCAGCCAAAGACTAGCGGGGATCACCGGGGAGCTGTTTTTT
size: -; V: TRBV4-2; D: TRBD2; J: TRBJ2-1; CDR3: CASSRLAGGSRDEQFF; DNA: TGTGCCAGCAGCCGGCTAGCGGGAGGATCCCGTGATGAGCAGTTCTTC
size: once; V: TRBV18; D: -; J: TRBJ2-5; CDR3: CASSRRIQETQYF; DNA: TGTGCCAGCTCACGCAGAATCCAAGAGACCCAGTACTTC
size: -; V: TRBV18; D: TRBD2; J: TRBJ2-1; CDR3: CASSPPAGGGSYNEQFF; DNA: TGTGCCAGCTCACCACCGGCGGGAGGGGGCTCCTACAATGAGCAGTTCTTC
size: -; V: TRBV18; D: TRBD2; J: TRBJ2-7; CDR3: CASSPSVAGDEQYF; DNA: TGTGCCAGCTCCCCGTCCGTTGCGGGAGACGAGCAGTACTTC
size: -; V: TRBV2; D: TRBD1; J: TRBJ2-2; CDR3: CASKRGGALGELFF; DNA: TGTGCCAGCAAGAGAGGGGGCGCTTTGGGGGAGCTGTTTTTT
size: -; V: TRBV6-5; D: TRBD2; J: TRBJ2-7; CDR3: CASNKPGGRKQYF; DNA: TGTGCCAGCAACAAGCCGGGGGGAAGAAAGCAGTACTTC
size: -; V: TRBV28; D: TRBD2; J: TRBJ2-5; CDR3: CASSSGTSGYQETQYF; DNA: TGTGCCAGCAGCTCTGGGACTAGCGGTTACCAAGAGACCCAGTACTTC
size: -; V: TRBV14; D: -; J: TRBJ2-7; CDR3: CASSHGHNEQYF; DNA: TGTGCCAGCAGCCATGGACATAACGAGCAGTACTTC
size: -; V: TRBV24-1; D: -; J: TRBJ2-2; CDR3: CATSDLSSQTGELFF; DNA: TGTGCCACCAGTGATCTCTCTAGTCAGACCGGGGAGCTGTTTTTT
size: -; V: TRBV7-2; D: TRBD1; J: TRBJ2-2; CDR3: CASSHSDRVELFF; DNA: TGTGCCAGCAGCCATTCGGACAGGGTGGAGCTGTTTTTT
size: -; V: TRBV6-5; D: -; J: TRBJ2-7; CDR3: CASNPRGTLRLEQYF; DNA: TGTGCCAGCAACCCCCGGGGTACGCTACGATTAGAGCAGTACTTC
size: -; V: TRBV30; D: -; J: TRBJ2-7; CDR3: CAWSVSEYYEQYF; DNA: TGTGCCTGGAGTGTAAGCGAATACTACGAGCAGTACTTC
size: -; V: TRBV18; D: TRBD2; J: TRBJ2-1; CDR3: CASSPPDSSGGHNEQFF; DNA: TGTGCCAGCTCACCACCTGATTCTAGCGGGGGACACAATGAGCAGTTCTTC
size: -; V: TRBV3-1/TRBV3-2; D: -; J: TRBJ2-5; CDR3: CASSQAPSALETQYF; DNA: TGTGCCAGCAGCCAAGCCCCTAGCGCCCTAGAGACCCAGTACTTC
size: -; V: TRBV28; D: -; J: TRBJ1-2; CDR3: CASSLGRYGYTF; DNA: TGTGCCAGCAGTTTGGGCAGATATGGCTACACCTTC
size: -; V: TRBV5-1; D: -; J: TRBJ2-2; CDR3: CASSPLTGFTGELFF; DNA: TGCGCCAGCAGCCCACTGACAGGTTTTACCGGGGAGCTGTTTTTT
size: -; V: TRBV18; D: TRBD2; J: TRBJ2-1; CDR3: CASSPSRGGLAGGLVEQFF; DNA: TGTGCCAGCTCACCCAGTCGGGGAGGACTAGCGGGAGGGCTTGTTGAGCAGTTCTTC
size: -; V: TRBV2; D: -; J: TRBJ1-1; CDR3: CASSESGVTEAFF; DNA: TGTGCCAGCAGTGAATCCGGGGTAACTGAAGCTTTCTTT
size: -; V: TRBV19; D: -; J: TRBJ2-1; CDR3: CASSPLRAGTSGRASNEQFF; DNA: -
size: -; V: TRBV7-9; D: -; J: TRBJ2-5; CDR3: CASSHGETQYF; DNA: TGTGCCAGCAGTCACGGGGAGACCCAGTACTTC
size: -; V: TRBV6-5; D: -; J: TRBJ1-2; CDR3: CASSLGLVSSGYTF; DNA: TGTGCCAGCAGTTTGGGACTGGTCAGTAGTGGCTACACCTTC
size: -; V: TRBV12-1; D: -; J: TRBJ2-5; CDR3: CASSFDSGSGQETQYF; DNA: TGTGCCAGCAGCTTTGATTCAGGGTCTGGACAAGAGACCCAGTACTTC
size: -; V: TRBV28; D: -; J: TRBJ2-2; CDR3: CASSLVRAPGELFF; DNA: TGTGCCAGCAGTTTGGTCAGGGCCCCCGGGGAGCTGTTTTTT
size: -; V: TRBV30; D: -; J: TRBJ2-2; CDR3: CAWSVLGGGTGELFF; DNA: TGTGCCTGGAGTGTACTGGGAGGAGGTACCGGGGAGCTGTTTTTT